Listed below are T cell receptor beta chains from one sample, sequenced in a study of shared clonotypes between healthy human individuals. Sequencing used immunoSEQ multiplex PCR; TCRdb keeps in-frame clones, though not all of them. The profile shows 2 million to 2.5 million clones, more than 90% of them singletons. The sequencing sample was made of naive CD4+ T cells sorted from blood. The source is a man aged 18 to 30 in good health. CDR3s include the opening cysteine and the closing phenylalanine or tryptophan. The D gene is left open where the match is weak. Expanded clones are given a class, and other clones once, few, many or no size at all.

V	size	D	J	DNA	CDR3
TRBV12-5	once	.	TRBJ2-5	TGTGCTAGTGGACAGGGCAGACAGGTTCAAGAGACCCAGTACTTC	CASGQGRQVQETQYF
TRBV6-5	.	.	TRBJ1-2	TGTGCCAGCAGTTTCAATAGGGGGTATGGCTACACCTTC	CASSFNRGYGYTF
TRBV18	.	.	TRBJ2-5	TGTGCCAGCTCACCGGAAATACAGGGCGAGGAGACCCAGTACTTC	CASSPEIQGEETQYF
TRBV30	once	.	TRBJ2-5	TGTGCCTGGGTCCCAGGGGCAAGGGGAGAGACCCAGTACTTC	CAWVPGARGETQYF
TRBV6-1	.	.	TRBJ2-7	TGTGCCAGCAGTGCACAGGGCTACTCCTACGAGCAGTACTTC	CASSAQGYSYEQYF
TRBV6-1	.	TRBD1	TRBJ2-1	TGTGCCAGCAGGGTGACAGGGCAGAATGAGCAGTTCTTC	CASRVTGQNEQFF
TRBV5-1	.	.	TRBJ2-2	TGCGCCAGCAGCTTGGAAGTCACCGGGGAGCTGTTTTTT	CASSLEVTGELFF
TRBV14	.	.	TRBJ2-5	TGTGCCAGCAGCTTACACCTCCAAGAGACCCAGTACTTC	CASSLHLQETQYF
TRBV5-1	.	TRBD1	TRBJ2-1	TGCGCCAGCAGCTCACAGGGGGCGCGGAGTGATGAGCAGTTCTTC	CASSSQGARSDEQFF
TRBV18	.	TRBD2	TRBJ2-7	TGTGCCAGCTCACCAACAGGACCGGGAGGCTCCTACGAGCAGTACTTC	CASSPTGPGGSYEQYF
TRBV12-1	.	.	TRBJ1-5	TGTGCCAGCAGCTCCTGCCACAGGGGCAATCAGCCCCAGCATTTT	CASSSCHRGNQPQHF
TRBV9	once	.	TRBJ1-4	TGTGCCAGCAGCGTAGACCAGGGGAGGGGTGAAAAACTGTTTTTT	CASSVDQGRGEKLFF
TRBV7-9	few	.	TRBJ1-3	TGTGCCAGCAGCGACGGACAGACCTCTGGAAACACCATATATTTT	CASSDGQTSGNTIYF
TRBV27	once	.	TRBJ1-5	TGTGCCAGCAGTTTATCGACAGTTAGCAATCAGCCCCAGCATTTT	CASSLSTVSNQPQHF
TRBV5-4	.	TRBD1	TRBJ1-2	TGTGCCAGCAGTTCACGGACAGGGGGTGTGGGCTACACCTTC	CASSSRTGGVGYTF
TRBV5-1	.	.	TRBJ2-7	TGCGCCAGCAGCCCTGACTTACGATACGAGCAGTACTTC	CASSPDLRYEQYF
TRBV9	.	TRBD2	TRBJ2-1	TGTGCCAGCAGCTATAGCGGGAACTCCTACAATGAGCAGTTCTTC	CASSYSGNSYNEQFF
TRBV6-1	.	.	TRBJ2-1	TGTGCCAGCAGTGCCTCCGGGACTCTGAGGTACAATGAGCAGTTCTTC	CASSASGTLRYNEQFF
TRBV11-2	.	.	TRBJ2-6	TGTGCCAGCAGCTTGAGGTGGGCTGGGGCCAACGTCCTGACTTTC	CASSLRWAGANVLTF
TRBV29-1	.	TRBD2	TRBJ2-1	TGCAGCGTGTCTAGCAGCCGGGGAGGGTACAATGAGCAGTTCTTC	CSVSSSRGGYNEQFF
TRBV6-5	.	TRBD1	TRBJ1-2	TGTGCCAGCAGCTCGACAGGGGAAGGCTACACCTTC	CASSSTGEGYTF
TRBV30	.	TRBD2	TRBJ2-1	TGTGCCTGGAGTCTGATACGGACTAGCGGGAGGCACAATGAGCAGTTCTTC	CAWSLIRTSGRHNEQFF